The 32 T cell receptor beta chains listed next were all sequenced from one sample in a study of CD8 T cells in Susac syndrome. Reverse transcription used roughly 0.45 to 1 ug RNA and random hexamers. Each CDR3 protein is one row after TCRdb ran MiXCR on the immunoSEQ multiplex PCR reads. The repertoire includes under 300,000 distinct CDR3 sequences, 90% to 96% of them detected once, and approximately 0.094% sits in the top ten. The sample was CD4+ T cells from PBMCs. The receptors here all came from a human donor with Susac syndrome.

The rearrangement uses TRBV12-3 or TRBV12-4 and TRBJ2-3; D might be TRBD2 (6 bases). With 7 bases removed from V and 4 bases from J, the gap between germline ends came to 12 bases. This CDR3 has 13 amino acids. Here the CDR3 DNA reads TGTGCCAGCAACCCCGGAGGGGCAGATACGCAGTATTTT. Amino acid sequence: CASNPGGADTQYF.

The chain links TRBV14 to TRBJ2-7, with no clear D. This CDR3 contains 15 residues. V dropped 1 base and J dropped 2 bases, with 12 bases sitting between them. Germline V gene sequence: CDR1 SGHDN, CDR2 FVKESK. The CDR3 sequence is CASSQAASLTYEQYF. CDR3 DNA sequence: TGTGCCAGCAGCCAAGCCGCCAGTCTAACCTACGAGCAGTACTTC.

The CDR3 DNA reads as TGTGCCAGCACCAAACAGGGCCAGAGCAGTTATGGCTACACCTTC. Protein product: CASTKQGQSSYGYTF. The chain recombines TRBV7-8 with TRBJ1-2, with D possibly being TRBD1 (6 bases). CDR1 and CDR2 (germline): SGHVS, FQNEAQ. This CDR3 is 15 amino acids long. Deletions cut 7 bases from V and 5 bases from J, with 20 bases between.

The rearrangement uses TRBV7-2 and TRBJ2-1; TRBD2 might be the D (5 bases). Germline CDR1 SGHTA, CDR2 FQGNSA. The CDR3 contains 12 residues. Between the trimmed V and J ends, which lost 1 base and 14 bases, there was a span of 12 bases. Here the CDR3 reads CASSLGAEMEFF. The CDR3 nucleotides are TGTGCCAGCAGCTTAGGAGCGGAGATGGAGTTCTTC. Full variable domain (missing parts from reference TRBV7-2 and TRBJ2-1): GAGVSQSPSNKVTEKGKDVELRCDPISGHTALYWYRQSLGQGLEFLIYFQGNSAPDKSGLPSDRFSAERTGGSVSTLTIQRTQQEDSAVYLCASSLGAEMEFFGPGTRLTVL.

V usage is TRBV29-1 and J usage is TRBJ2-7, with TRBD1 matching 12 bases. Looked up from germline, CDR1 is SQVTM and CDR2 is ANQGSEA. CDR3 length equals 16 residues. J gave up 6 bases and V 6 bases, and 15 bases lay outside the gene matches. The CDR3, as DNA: TGCAGCGTGAGAGACAACCCGGGACAGGGGGCGACCGAGCAGTACTTC. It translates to CSVRDNPGQGATEQYF.

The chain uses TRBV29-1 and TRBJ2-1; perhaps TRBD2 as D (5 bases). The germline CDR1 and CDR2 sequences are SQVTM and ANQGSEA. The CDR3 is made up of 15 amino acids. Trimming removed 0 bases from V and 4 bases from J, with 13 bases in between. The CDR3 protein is CSVEDHWPGYNEQFF. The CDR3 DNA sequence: TGCAGCGTTGAAGATCATTGGCCGGGGTACAATGAGCAGTTCTTC.

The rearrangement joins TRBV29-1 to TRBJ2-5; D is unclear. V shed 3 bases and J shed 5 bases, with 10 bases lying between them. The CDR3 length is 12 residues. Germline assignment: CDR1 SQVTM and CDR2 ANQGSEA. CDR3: CSVDFSRETQYF. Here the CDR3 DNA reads TGCAGCGTTGATTTCAGCAGGGAGACCCAGTACTTC.

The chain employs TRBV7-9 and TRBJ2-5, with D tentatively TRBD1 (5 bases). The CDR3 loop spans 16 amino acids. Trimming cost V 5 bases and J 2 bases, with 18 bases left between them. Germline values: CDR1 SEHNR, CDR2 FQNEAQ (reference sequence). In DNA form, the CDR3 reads TGTGCCAGCAGCGCGCCCCCCCGACAGTTACAAGAGACCCAGTACTTC. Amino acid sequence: CASSAPPRQLQETQYF.

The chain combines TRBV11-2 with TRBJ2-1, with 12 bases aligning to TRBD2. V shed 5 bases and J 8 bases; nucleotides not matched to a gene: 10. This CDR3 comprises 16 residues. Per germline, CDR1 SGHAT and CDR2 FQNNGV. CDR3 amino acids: CASSQLTSGRAYEQFF. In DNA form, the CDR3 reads TGTGCCAGCAGCCAACTGACTAGCGGGAGAGCCTATGAGCAGTTCTTC.

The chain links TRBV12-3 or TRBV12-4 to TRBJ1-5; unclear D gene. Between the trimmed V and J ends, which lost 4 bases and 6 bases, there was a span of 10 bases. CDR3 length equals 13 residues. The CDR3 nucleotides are TGTGCCAGCAGTTCGGGAGAAATTCAGCCCCAGCATTTT. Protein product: CASSSGEIQPQHF.

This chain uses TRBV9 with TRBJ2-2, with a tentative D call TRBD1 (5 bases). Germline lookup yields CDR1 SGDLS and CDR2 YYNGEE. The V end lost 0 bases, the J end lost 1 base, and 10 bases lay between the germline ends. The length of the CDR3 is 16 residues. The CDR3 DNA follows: TGTGCCAGCAGCGTAGAGGCAGGGAAGAACACCGGGGAGCTGTTTTTT. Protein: CASSVEAGKNTGELFF.

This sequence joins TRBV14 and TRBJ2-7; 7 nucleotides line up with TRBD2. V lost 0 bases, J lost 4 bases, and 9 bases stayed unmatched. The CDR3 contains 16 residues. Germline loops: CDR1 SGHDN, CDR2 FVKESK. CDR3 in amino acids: CASSQERVAGYYEQYF. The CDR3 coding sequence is TGTGCCAGCAGCCAAGAGAGAGTAGCGGGTTATTACGAGCAGTACTTC. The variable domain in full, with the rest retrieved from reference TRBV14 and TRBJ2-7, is EAGVTQFPSHSVIEKGQTVTLRCDPISGHDNLYWYRRVMGKEIKFLLHFVKESKQDESGMPNNRFLAERTGGTYSTLKVQPAELEDSGVYFCASSQERVAGYYEQYFGPGTRLTVT.

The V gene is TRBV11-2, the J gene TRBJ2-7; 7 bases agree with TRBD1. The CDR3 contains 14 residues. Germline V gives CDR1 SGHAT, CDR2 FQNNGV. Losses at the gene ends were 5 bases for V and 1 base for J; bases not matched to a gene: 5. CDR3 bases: TGTGCCAGCAGCGCCAGACAGGGTTCCTACGAGCAGTACTTC. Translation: CASSARQGSYEQYF. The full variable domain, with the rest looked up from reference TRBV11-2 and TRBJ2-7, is EAGVAQSPRYKIIEKRQSVAFWCNPISGHATLYWYQQILGQGPKLLIQFQNNGVVDDSQLPKDRFSAERLKGVDSTLKIQPAKLEDSAVYLCASSARQGSYEQYFGPGTRLTVT.

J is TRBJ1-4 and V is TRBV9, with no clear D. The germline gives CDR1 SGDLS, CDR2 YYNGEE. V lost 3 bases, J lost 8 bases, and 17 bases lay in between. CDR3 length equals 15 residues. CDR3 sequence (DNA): TGTGCCAGCAGCGCAACCAGGTCGCCGCAAGAAAAACTGTTTTTT. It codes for CASSATRSPQEKLFF.

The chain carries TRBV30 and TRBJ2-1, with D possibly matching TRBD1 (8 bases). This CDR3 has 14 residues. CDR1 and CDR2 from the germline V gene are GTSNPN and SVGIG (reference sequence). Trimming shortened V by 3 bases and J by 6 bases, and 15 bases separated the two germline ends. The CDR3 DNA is TGTGCCTGGAGAACAGGGGGGGTCCTCAATGAGCAGTTCTTC. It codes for CAWRTGGVLNEQFF.

CDR3 sequence reads: CSAGTGWGNTIYF. CDR3 bases: TGCAGCGCCGGGACAGGGTGGGGAAACACCATATATTTT. The rearrangement joins TRBV29-1 to TRBJ1-3; the match to TRBD1 covers 9 bases. V lost 7 bases and J lost 4; bases outside the gene matches: 5. The CDR3 is 13 residues long. Germline assignment: CDR1 SQVTM and CDR2 ANQGSEA.

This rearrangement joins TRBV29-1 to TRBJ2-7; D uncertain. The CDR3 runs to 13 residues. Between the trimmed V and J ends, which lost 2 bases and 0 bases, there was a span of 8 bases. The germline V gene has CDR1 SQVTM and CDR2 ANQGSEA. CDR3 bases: TGCAGCGTTGAAACGCTAGTCTCCTACGAGCAGTACTTC. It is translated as CSVETLVSYEQYF.

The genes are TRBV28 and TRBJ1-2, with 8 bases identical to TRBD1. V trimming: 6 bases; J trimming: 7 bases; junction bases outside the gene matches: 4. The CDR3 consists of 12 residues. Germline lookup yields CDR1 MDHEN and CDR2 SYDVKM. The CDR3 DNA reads TGTGCCAGCAGACCCACAGGGGGTGGCTACACCTTC. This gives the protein CASRPTGGGYTF.

The chain's CDR3 is CASSLGQITGYTYEQYF. CDR3 nucleotides: TGTGCCAGCAGCTTGGGCCAAATCACCGGTTATACCTACGAGCAGTACTTC. The rearrangement joins TRBV5-6 to TRBJ2-7; D gene unclear. There are 17 residues in the CDR3. Germline CDR1 reads SGHDT; CDR2 reads YYEEEE. Trimming stripped 0 bases from V and 2 bases from J, with 18 bases between.

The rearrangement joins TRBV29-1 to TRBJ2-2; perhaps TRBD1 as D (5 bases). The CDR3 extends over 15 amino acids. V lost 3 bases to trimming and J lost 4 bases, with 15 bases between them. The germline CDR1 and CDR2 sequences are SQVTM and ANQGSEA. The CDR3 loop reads CSVDWTNQGTGELFF. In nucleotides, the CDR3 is TGCAGCGTTGATTGGACCAATCAGGGCACCGGGGAGCTGTTTTTT.

The DNA of the CDR3 is TGTGCCAGCAGCTTGCAAGCGGGGGGAGAGACCCAGTACTTC. It codes for CASSLQAGGETQYF. The rearrangement links TRBV7-2 to TRBJ2-5; TRBD2 matches at 9 bases. Germline V CDR1 and CDR2: SGHTA, FQGNSA. The CDR3 is 14 amino acids. The ends lost 3 bases at V and 4 bases at J; junction bases unmatched: 3.

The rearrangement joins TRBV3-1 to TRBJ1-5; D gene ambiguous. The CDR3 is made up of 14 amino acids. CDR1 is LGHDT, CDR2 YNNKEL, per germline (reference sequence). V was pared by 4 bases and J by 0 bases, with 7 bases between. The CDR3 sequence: CASSPDASNQPQHF. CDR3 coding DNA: TGTGCCAGCAGCCCCGACGCTAGCAATCAGCCCCAGCATTTT.

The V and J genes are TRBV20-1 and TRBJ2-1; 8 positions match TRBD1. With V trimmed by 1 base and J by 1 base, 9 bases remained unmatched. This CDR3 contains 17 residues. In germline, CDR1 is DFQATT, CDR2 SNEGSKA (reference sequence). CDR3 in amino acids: CSARADRGWGSYNEQFF. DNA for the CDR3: TGCAGTGCTAGAGCAGACAGGGGATGGGGGTCCTACAATGAGCAGTTCTTC.

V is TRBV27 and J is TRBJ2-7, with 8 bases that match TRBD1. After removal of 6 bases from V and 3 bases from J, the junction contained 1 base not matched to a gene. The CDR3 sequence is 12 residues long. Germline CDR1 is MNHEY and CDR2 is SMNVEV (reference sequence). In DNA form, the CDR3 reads TGTGCCAGCAGGGACAGGGTCTACGAGCAGTACTTC. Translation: CASRDRVYEQYF.

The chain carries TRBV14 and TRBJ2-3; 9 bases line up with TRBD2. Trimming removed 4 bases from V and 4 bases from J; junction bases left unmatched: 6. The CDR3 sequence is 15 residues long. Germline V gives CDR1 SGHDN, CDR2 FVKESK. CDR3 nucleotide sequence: TGTGCCAGCAGCCCAGCCTGGACTAGCGCAGATACGCAGTATTTT. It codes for CASSPAWTSADTQYF.

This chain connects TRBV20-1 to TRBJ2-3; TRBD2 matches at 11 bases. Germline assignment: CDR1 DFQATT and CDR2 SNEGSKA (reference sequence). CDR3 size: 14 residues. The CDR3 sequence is CRLAGGTSTDTQYF. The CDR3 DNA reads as TGCAGGCTAGCGGGAGGAACTAGCACAGATACGCAGTATTTT.

DNA for the CDR3: TGCGCCAGCAGCTTGGGGGGGACAGGGGATTACGAGCAGTACTTC. Residues: CASSLGGTGDYEQYF. This sequence joins TRBV5-1 and TRBJ2-7, with 10 bases identical to TRBD1. The CDR3 is 15 residues long. V dropped 0 bases and J dropped 4; count of bases not matched to a gene: 4. Germline V gene lookup returns CDR1 SGHRS and CDR2 YFSETQ.

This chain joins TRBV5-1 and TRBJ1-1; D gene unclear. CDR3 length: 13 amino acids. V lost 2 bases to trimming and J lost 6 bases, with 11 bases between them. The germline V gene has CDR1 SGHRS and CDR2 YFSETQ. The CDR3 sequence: CASSFTRGAEAFF. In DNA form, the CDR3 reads TGCGCCAGCAGCTTCACGAGAGGCGCTGAAGCTTTCTTT.

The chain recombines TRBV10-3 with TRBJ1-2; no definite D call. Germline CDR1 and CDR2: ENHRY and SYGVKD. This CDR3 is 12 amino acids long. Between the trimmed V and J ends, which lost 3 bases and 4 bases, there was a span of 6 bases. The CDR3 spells CAISDPSYGYTF. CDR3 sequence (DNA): TGTGCCATCAGTGATCCTTCCTATGGCTACACCTTC.

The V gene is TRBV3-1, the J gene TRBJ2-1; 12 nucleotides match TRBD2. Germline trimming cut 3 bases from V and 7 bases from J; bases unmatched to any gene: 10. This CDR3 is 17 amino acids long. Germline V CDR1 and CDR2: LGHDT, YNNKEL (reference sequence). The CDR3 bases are TGTGCCAGCAGCCACTTTTTGACTAGCGGGAGAACGAATGAGCAGTTCTTC. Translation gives CASSHFLTSGRTNEQFF.

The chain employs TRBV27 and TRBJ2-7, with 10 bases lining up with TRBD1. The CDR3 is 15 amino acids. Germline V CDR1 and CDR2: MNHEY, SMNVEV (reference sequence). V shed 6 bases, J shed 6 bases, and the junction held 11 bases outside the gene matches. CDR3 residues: CASRRPATGGGEQYF. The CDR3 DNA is TGTGCCAGCAGACGACCCGCGACAGGGGGCGGCGAGCAGTACTTC.

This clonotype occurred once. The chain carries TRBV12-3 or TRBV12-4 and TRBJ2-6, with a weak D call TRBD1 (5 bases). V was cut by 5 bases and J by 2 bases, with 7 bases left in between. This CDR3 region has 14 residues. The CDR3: CASSPRAGANVLTF. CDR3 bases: TGTGCCAGCAGTCCCAGGGCTGGGGCCAACGTCCTGACTTTC.